This T cell receptor (beta chain) was documented in a study of cytomegalovirus exposure and HLA in healthy donors (dated by TCRdb to about 2017). As for the study more broadly: In an earlier analysis of approximately 500 of the donors, 276 Gb of sequence data and roughly 100 million unique TCR beta sequences from 180 million or so T cells were reported. An earlier analysis of roughly 580 of the donors used high-throughput TCR beta sequencing to judge whether each TCR beta V gene segment behaved as functional or pseudogenic. To predict cytomegalovirus infection status, the study combined high-throughput TCR immunosequencing, statistical association of individual TCRs with disease status, and machine learning. The aim of the study was to test whether cataloging public T cell receptors could identify signatures of past pathogen exposure. Because of strong linkage in the cohort, roughly five DR-DQ haplotypes were treated as single units for association and clustering. Typing coverage varied by locus: about 620-630 donors for A, B, C, DRB1 and DQB1; more than 500 for DQA1; about 600 for DPA1; about 450 for DPB1. In a later analysis, previously published TCR beta repertoires from more than 500 donors were re-analyzed and high-resolution HLA genotyping was added so that TCR occurrence patterns could be studied. In a later genetic analysis, genome-wide SNP genotypes for about 65% of the roughly 700 donors were used, and that subset was treated as a discovery cohort. The study used immunosequencing to profile the T cell repertoires of 670 or so subjects and linked those repertoires to cytomegalovirus serostatus. Every discovery cohort repertoire had been produced on one sequencing platform. In the later analysis, no new phenotypic data were used to find candidate immune exposures; instead, reliance was placed on TCR beta sequences and their occurrence across donors. Of the roughly 400 genotyped donors, roughly 85% fell in the genetic ancestry cluster associated with self-reported Caucasian donors. Class I and class II HLA loci were covered by the typing at four-digit resolution. Among about 400 genotyped donors of the cohort, an average of approximately 200,000 unique TCR beta nucleotide sequences was sequenced per donor, of which 15% to 20% were non-productive. In addition to the first cohort of 666 subjects, a separate validation cohort of 120 different subjects was used. Roughly 300 gigabases of sequencing data and 70 million to 100 million unique TCR sequences were included in an early release covering 500 to 750 HLA-typed donors. Donor age, sex, ethnicity and CMV serostatus were compiled alongside the repertoire data.

The cohort was made up of 666 healthy bone marrow donors. Cohort members were all nominally healthy when sampled, although unrecorded immune exposures were likely present. The donor was CMV seronegative and belonged to the group of roughly 330 seronegative cohort members. A peripheral blood sample was provided by each donor, and peripheral blood mononuclear cells were used for TCR beta sequencing. The Qiagen DNeasy Blood Extraction Kit was used to extract genomic DNA from the blood cell samples. Here is what the overall study found, with its caveats: In this cohort, only TCR beta chains were sequenced, and detectable features were limited by the absence of alpha or paired-chain data. The sequencing pipeline was judged likely to have produced a cluster of highly shared sequence variants as a technical artifact. HLA typing was unavailable for some donors at each locus, so association tests used only the typed subset. The classifier was reported to diagnose cytomegalovirus status with high specificity and sensitivity in both the original cohort and the validation cohort. Because counts were too low, 15 to 20 rarely observed V segments, including chromosome 9 orphons, were left out of the earlier analysis of roughly 600 of the donors. A further reported finding was that TCR beta sequences accurately predicted the HLA-A and HLA-B alleles for most subjects in the first cohort. It was suggested by the authors that the approach could potentially be generalized to other disease states and immunological phenotypes. A few of the identified cytomegalovirus-associated TCR beta chains were confirmed in vitro to be specific for cytomegalovirus antigens. In a later analysis, some 18,000 TCR beta sequences were associated with specific HLA alleles at a false discovery rate of 0.05. In the study, 164 TCR beta chains were listed as associated with cytomegalovirus. Linkage disequilibrium might explain the correlated functional status among segregating V segments, but an unknown experimental factor could not be ruled out. Presence/absence analyses assumed roughly uniform sequencing depth across donors, an assumption that may not hold. Across donors, most TCR sequences were observed very rarely, whereas some public TCRs were present in many individuals. A later genetic analysis associated a missense DCLRE1C variant with V-gene and J-gene trimming of TCR beta chains, and an independent cohort replicated the association. A later analysis found that TCR association rates varied across HLA loci, with DRB1 alleles showing the most associated TCRs and HLA-C alleles the fewest. Several of the top co-occurrence clusters appeared to be linked to parvovirus B19, influenza, CMV and Epstein-Barr virus, according to a later analysis. Assigning TCR associations to individual alleles was difficult when HLA alleles, especially DR and DQ, strongly co-occurred. Because the 87-base-pair reads could not distinguish some IMGT-functional V segments, including TRBV6-2 and TRBV6-3, those segments were excluded. CMV serostatus was the only immune exposure information available for the cohort. According to a later genetic analysis, donors in an Asian-associated ancestry cluster had fewer N-insertions in productive TCRs than the roughly 670-donor mean. A later analysis found that HLA-associated TCR beta chains were more clonally expanded and had lower generation probabilities than equally common non-associated chains. In a later analysis, most CMV-associated TCR beta chains were found to appear HLA-restricted, with HLA associations seemingly driven largely by CMV exposure. Broadly in line with IMGT annotations, most TCR beta V segments showed up in productive rearrangements about 87% or about 30% of the time in an earlier analysis of 587 of the donors.

The CDR3 measures 14 amino acids from cysteine to phenylalanine. The only DNA kept is the CDR3, 42 bases in frame from the first base. CDR1 is given as SQVTM and CDR2 as ANQGSEA, both from the germline V gene. The junction shows trimming of 6 bases on V and 3 bases on J, and the gene matches do not reach 5 bases of it. In regard to this clone: The specificity of this receptor is unknown. No much larger clonotype is one base removed from it; base qualities were not supplied.

The protocol used for the library was the immunoSEQ multiplex PCR assay. For the multiplex PCR, a mixture combining 60 forward primers for TCR Vbeta segments and 13 reverse primers for TCR Jbeta segments was used. The CDR3 region of rearranged TCR beta genes was amplified from genomic DNA with a multiplex PCR assay. On the Illumina HiSeq System, the amplified TCR beta libraries were sequenced as 87-base-pair reads. As for how the authors treated the data: Across the 700 or so repertoires, a later analysis counted 78 million or so unique TCR beta chains, roughly 11 million of which were shared by at least two donors. To remove PCR and sequencing errors, raw reads were error-corrected and collapsed into unique sequences using a nearest-neighbor algorithm that merged closely related sequences. Alignment of CDR3 sequences to IMGT reference sequences was used to assign V, D and J gene segments. For a sequence to be retained, a match of at least six nucleotides to both a V gene segment and a J gene segment was required. A rearrangement counted as productive if the CDR3 had no stop codons and remained in frame with V and J, and every other rearrangement counted as non-productive. CDR3 was defined by IMGT convention, running from the second conserved V-encoded cysteine to the conserved J-encoded phenylalanine. The earlier analysis of 587 of the donors excluded any sequence lacking an unambiguous match to a single V gene segment. In an earlier analysis of approximately 590 of the donors, a V segment was called functional when productive rearrangements were above 56.7%, and segregating when the standard deviation between donors exceeded 5%. To diagnose cytomegalovirus status from the catalog of TCR beta chain sequences, a statistical classification framework was built. A later analysis assigned V and J genes by comparing TCR nucleotide sequences with IMGT/GENE-DB human TR gene sequences. In a later analysis, CDR3 sequences and most-parsimonious VDJ recombination scenarios were assigned using the TCRdist pipeline. A later analysis defined each TCR beta chain by its CDR3 amino acid sequence plus V-gene family, and excluded reads lacking a unique V-gene family. To address suspected cross-contamination and a sequencing artifact, a later analysis removed several hundred highly shared, low-generation-probability nucleotide sequences. In a later analysis, a clonal expansion index was calculated for each public chain from normalized within-repertoire ranks of inferred template counts. Generation probabilities in a later analysis came from a VDJ recombination model fitted to out-of-frame rearrangements, and those results were checked against IGoR. In a later analysis, TCR-TCR, TCR-HLA and TCR-CMV co-occurrence was scored with hypergeometric tests, and a repertoire-size bias correction was applied to TCR pairs. A later analysis estimated false discovery rates by permuting HLA or CMV assignments 20 times. In a later analysis, co-occurring TCRs were grouped with DBSCAN, and TCRdist sequence similarity was added when clustering was performed within HLA-allele-positive subsets. Co-occurrence clustering excluded repertoires with fewer than 30,000 or more than 120,000 public chains, plus five with anomalous nucleotide sharing. This immuneACCESS table, as held by TCRdb, lists in-frame sequences with V and J called but not all clones. Of the missing ones, under half trace to an unresolved V gene in checked studies; the others have no known cause. The V and J calls and clone size come from that table; D and trimming were worked out from the DNA. This sample comprises 35,000 to 40,000 clones, roughly 74% of them detected only once. In total, the top ten clones hold 6.3% of the sample.

The receptor was isolated from a young man in good health and CMV-seronegative. Sequences were obtained from PBMCs. The chain couples TRBV29-1 to TRBJ2-3, and TRBD2 matches 11 of the central bases. The sequenced DNA: TGCAGCGTGTCCGGGACTAGCGGTACAGATACGCAGTATTTT. Translated, this is CSVSGTSGTDTQYF.